This TCR beta chain was sequenced for a study of CD8 T cells in ankylosing spondylitis. Regarding the study as a whole: Clones tied to disease were said to be significantly enriched in matched ankylosing spondylitis synovial fluid. Ankylosing spondylitis blood appeared to be characterized by a TCR beta motif of 8 or 9 highly homologous variants. Disease-linked clones were CD8+ and relatively rare in peripheral blood. Previously reported in reactive arthritis synovial fluid and blood were some of the motif variants.

Trimming left V 1 base short and J 4 bases short, with 7 bases between. The CDR3 contains 12 residues. Per germline, CDR1 DFQATT and CDR2 SNEGSKA (reference sequence). The table lists this clonotype with a few counts. Its antigen is not identified. TCRdb called the 5' RACE reads again in MiXCR, with one record for every CDR3 protein. The data show a few hundred thousand distinct CDR3 sequences, roughly a tenth seen once. The specimen sequenced was blood, either unsorted or a sorted T cell fraction (not recorded which). The genes are TRBV20-1 and TRBJ1-1, with D perhaps TRBD1 (5 bases). The TCR was taken from a male donor with ankylosing spondylitis or in good health (not recorded which). The CDR3 bases are TGCAGTGCTAGAGGGGGGAGCACTGAAGCTTTCTTT. This gives the protein CSARGGSTEAFF.